This TCR beta chain was identified during a study of blood T cells in healthy people across ages. PCR was performed a second time for about 7 to 11 cycles using a sample-barcoded 5' primer and a J-beta primer mix. Every cDNA molecule bore a tag from a template-switch adaptor containing 12 random nucleotides. MiXCR, run by TCRdb on the 5' RACE reads, gives a single entry per CDR3 protein. The data contain hundreds of thousands of distinct CDR3 sequences, around 52% of them seen just once; the ten biggest clones take up roughly 13%. This clonotype was recorded at least ten times. The clonotype was recovered from a woman over 75 in good health. Sequenced sample: blood.

In DNA form, the CDR3 reads TGTGCCATGCCGCGGGGGGGTTCCTACAATGAGCAGTTCTTC. It translates to CAMPRGGSYNEQFF. The V gene is TRBV21-1, the J gene TRBJ2-1; no DNA check was done on the table's D call, TRBD2. TRBV21-1 is classified as a pseudogene. CDR3 length: 14 residues.